A single sample gave rise to the 15 T cell receptor beta chains below, sequenced in a study of CD8+ T cells in alopecia areata. The treatment is: oral pan-JAK inhibitor, 5-10 mg twice daily. Sequencing relied on a cDNA template that was reverse transcribed from extracted RNA. The data were produced by immunoSEQ multiplex PCR, yet TCRdb's version contains in-frame clones alone and is incomplete. The table lists 170,000 or so clones, around 50% of them singletons, with roughly 12% in the top ten. Sample: CD8+ T cells sorted from blood, taken at week 24, from a patient treated with tofacitinib. The receptors shown here come from a human donor with alopecia areata.

The gene calls are TRBV30 and TRBJ2-5; 7 positions match TRBD1. The trim removed 1 base at V and 4 bases at J, leaving 9 bases unmatched. The length of the CDR3 is 15 residues. The germline V gene has CDR1 GTSNPN and CDR2 SVGIG (reference sequence). The CDR3 DNA reads TGTGCCTGGAGTGCGGGCACAGGGGTATCAGAGACCCAGTACTTC. This sequence encodes CAWSAGTGVSETQYF.

This chain joins TRBV19 and TRBJ2-2, with TRBD1 matching 7 bases. J was trimmed by 4 bases and V by 6 bases; bases with no gene match: 2. The CDR3 contains 13 residues. Germline V lookup: CDR1 LNHDA, CDR2 SQIVND (reference sequence). CDR3: CASSWDSTGELFF. CDR3 DNA: TGTGCCAGTAGCTGGGACAGCACCGGGGAGCTGTTTTTT.

The chain joins TRBV25-1 to TRBJ1-2; 11 bases agree with TRBD1. J was trimmed by 5 bases and V by 4 bases; bases with no gene match: 3. The CDR3 length is 14 residues. Germline V CDR1 and CDR2: MGHDK, SYGVNS. The CDR3 bases are TGTGCCAGCAGTGTTGGGACAGGGGGTTATGGCTACACCTTC. Translation gives CASSVGTGGYGYTF.

This clone has only a few counts. The rearrangement links TRBV18 to TRBJ2-3, with 7 nucleotides matching TRBD1. Looked up from germline, CDR1 is KGHSH and CDR2 is LQKENI. This CDR3 spans 14 amino acids. V lost 3 bases and J lost 3; bases outside the gene matches: 3. In nucleotides, the CDR3 is TGTGCCAGCTCACCCGACAGGGTAACAGATACGCAGTATTTT. It codes for CASSPDRVTDTQYF.

This clone showed up just once. The CDR3 here is CSVLWNTEAFF. CDR3 DNA: TGCAGCGTTCTCTGGAACACTGAAGCTTTCTTT. The J gene is TRBJ1-1, the V gene TRBV29-1, with D hard to call. CDR3 size: 11 residues. Per germline, CDR1 SQVTM and CDR2 ANQGSEA. Trimming left V 5 bases short and J 1 base short, with 5 bases between.

The chain carries TRBV30 and TRBJ2-3; D gene unclear. Trimming removed 7 bases from V and 2 bases from J, with 4 bases in between. Germline-derived CDR1 and CDR2 are GTSNPN and SVGIG (reference sequence). The CDR3 extends over 10 amino acids. CDR3 loop: CALVTDTQYF. As DNA, the CDR3 is TGTGCCTTGGTCACAGATACGCAGTATTTT.

This clone occurred many times. The chain has TRBV29-1 and TRBJ1-1, with D possibly being TRBD1 (5 bases). Germline CDR1 reads SQVTM; CDR2 reads ANQGSEA. The CDR3 totals 14 residues. V was shortened by 7 bases and J by 4 bases, with 19 bases between the two germline ends. The CDR3 DNA sequence: TGCAGCGCTACACCTCATAGGGGTATCACTGAAGCTTTCTTT. Protein sequence: CSATPHRGITEAFF.

This sequence joins TRBV7-2 and TRBJ2-3; weak D call: TRBD1 (5 bases). The CDR3 runs to 18 residues. Germline V gene lookup returns CDR1 SGHTA and CDR2 FQGNSA. Trimming removed 1 base from V and 2 bases from J, with 19 bases in between. This CDR3 is CASSLGGTEWAHTDTQYF. The CDR3 DNA reads TGTGCCAGCAGCTTAGGGGGCACTGAGTGGGCCCACACAGATACGCAGTATTTT.

This chain uses TRBV27 with TRBJ2-2, with D perhaps TRBD1 (5 bases). The CDR3 contains 15 residues. V lost 2 bases to trimming and J lost 0 bases, with 7 bases between them. The germline gives CDR1 MNHEY, CDR2 SMNVEV (reference sequence). The CDR3 nucleotides read TGTGCCAGCAGTTTAGCAGGGACGAACACCGGGGAGCTGTTTTTT. It yields the protein CASSLAGTNTGELFF.

The V gene is TRBV30, the J gene TRBJ2-2; 7 bases are a match to TRBD1. The V gene's germline CDR1 is GTSNPN and CDR2 SVGIG (reference sequence). V was pared by 2 bases and J by 6 bases, with 0 bases of the junction left unmatched. The CDR3 sequence is 12 residues long. The CDR3 DNA is TGTGCCTGGAGTCAGGGGGCCGGGGAGCTGTTTTTT. Amino acids: CAWSQGAGELFF.

The rearrangement joins TRBV30 to TRBJ1-2; D ambiguous. The V and J ends lost 2 bases and 10 bases respectively, with 8 bases between them. Germline CDR1 reads GTSNPN; CDR2 reads SVGIG (reference sequence). The CDR3 length is 10 residues. CDR3 DNA: TGTGCCTGGAGTCCGCCCCCCTACACCTTC. It encodes CAWSPPPYTF.

Of note for this clone: This same CDR3 is encoded by further DNA sequences in the sample. The chain combines TRBV29-1 with TRBJ2-2; no reliable D call. This CDR3 contains 11 residues. Trimming stripped 4 bases from V and 5 bases from J, with 5 bases between. The germline V gene has CDR1 SQVTM and CDR2 ANQGSEA. This chain's CDR3 is CSVVSTGELFF. CDR3 in DNA: TGCAGCGTTGTTTCGACCGGGGAGCTGTTTTTT.

This clone was recorded only once. The chain is built from TRBV6-5 and TRBJ1-5; no reliable D call. Trimming left V 0 bases short and J 5 bases short, with 5 bases between. The CDR3 runs 13 residues. Germline loops: CDR1 MNHEY, CDR2 SVGAGI. The CDR3 spells CASSYSVDQPQHF. CDR3 coding DNA: TGTGCCAGCAGTTACTCGGTAGATCAGCCCCAGCATTTT.

In DNA, the CDR3 is TGCAGCGTTGAAGTCCCCGGGACAGGGGGCTATTATGGCTACACCTTC. Its protein product is CSVEVPGTGGYYGYTF. The chain carries TRBV29-1 and TRBJ1-2; 12 positions match TRBD1. Losses at the gene ends were 1 base for V and 5 bases for J; bases not matched to a gene: 8. Germline V gene data show CDR1 as SQVTM and CDR2 as ANQGSEA. The CDR3 is 16 amino acids.

This clone has more than one count but fewer than ten. This sequence joins TRBV5-1 and TRBJ1-1, with 7 bases identical to TRBD1. Germline V gene sequence: CDR1 SGHRS, CDR2 YFSETQ. The V segment lost 4 bases and the J segment 5 bases; nucleotides outside the gene matches: 8. CDR3 size: 14 residues. The CDR3 spells CASSPRTGLTEAFF. The DNA of the CDR3 is TGCGCCAGCAGCCCCCGGACAGGTTTGACTGAAGCTTTCTTT.